This section outlines one TCR beta chain sequence together with its context. CDR1 SGHRS and CDR2 YFSETQ come from the germline V gene. This CDR3 is 14 amino acids long. V was shortened by 2 bases and J by 8 bases, with 14 bases between the two germline ends. This sample is part of a study of cytomegalovirus exposure and HLA in healthy donors. A multiplex PCR was run with 60 Vbeta primers and 13 Jbeta primers. Here immunoSEQ multiplex PCR was the method, and the copy in TCRdb shows in-frame clones only, minus some. The sample lists 100,000 to 130,000 clones; about 80% were seen once. This clonotype was obtained from a man aged 25 to 40 in good health and CMV-seropositive. The J gene is TRBJ1-5, the V gene TRBV5-1; possibly TRBD1 for D (6 bases). Specimen: PBMCs. CDR3 protein: CASSLTGNREPQHF. The CDR3 DNA reads as TGCGCCAGCAGCTTAACAGGGAATAGGGAGCCCCAGCATTTT.